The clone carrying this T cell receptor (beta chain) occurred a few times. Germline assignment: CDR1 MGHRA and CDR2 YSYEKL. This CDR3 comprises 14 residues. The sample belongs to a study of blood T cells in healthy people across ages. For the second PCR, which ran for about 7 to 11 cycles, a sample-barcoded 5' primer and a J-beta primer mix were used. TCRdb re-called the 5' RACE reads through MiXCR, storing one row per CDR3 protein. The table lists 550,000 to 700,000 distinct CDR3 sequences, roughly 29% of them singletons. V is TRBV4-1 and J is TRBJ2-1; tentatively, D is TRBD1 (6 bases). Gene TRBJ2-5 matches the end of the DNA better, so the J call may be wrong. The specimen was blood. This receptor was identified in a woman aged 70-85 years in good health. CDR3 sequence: CASSPKQGQETQYF. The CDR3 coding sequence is TGCGCCAGCAGCCCCAAACAGGGCCAAGAGACCCAGTACTTC.